These 25 T cell receptor beta chains originate from one sample sequenced in a study of identical twins. Each CDR3 protein is one row after TCRdb ran MiXCR on the 5' RACE reads. The table has more than 400,000 distinct CDR3 sequences, nearly 15% seen once; the top ten hold 0.44%. These sequences were also reported in another study, on yellow fever vaccine responses in identical twins.

Specimen: CD4+ T cells sorted from blood. The receptors derive from a woman aged 18-29 years in good health.

The gene calls are TRBV28 and TRBJ2-7; possibly TRBD2 for D (6 bases). V was clipped by 7 bases and J by 4 bases, with 14 bases between them. The CDR3 totals 13 residues. Germline values: CDR1 MDHEN, CDR2 SYDVKM. DNA of the CDR3: TGTGCCAGCACCGGGGGTAACGAGTACGAGCAGTACTTC. This sequence encodes CASTGGNEYEQYF.

This clonotype turned up a few times. The chain has TRBV5-1 and TRBJ1-1, with a possible D match to TRBD1 (5 bases). The CDR3 has 13 amino acids. V dropped 7 bases and J dropped 2 bases, with 12 bases sitting between them. The germline V gene encodes CDR1 SGHRS and CDR2 YFSETQ. In DNA form, the CDR3 reads TGCGCCAGCCTGGCGGGGCCAAACACTGAAGCTTTCTTT. Its protein is CASLAGPNTEAFF.

The chain employs TRBV7-3 and TRBJ2-2, with 8 bases identical to TRBD2. The CDR3 runs to 16 residues. Trimming cost V 5 bases and J 1 base; bases outside gene matches: 6. The germline V gene encodes CDR1 SGHTA and CDR2 FQGTGA. CDR3 sequence (DNA): TGTGCCAGCAGCCATTGGAGCGGGAGGAACACCGGGGAGCTGTTTTTT. Translated, it gives CASSHWSGRNTGELFF.

In its sample, this clonotype was seen a few times. This chain joins TRBV5-6 and TRBJ1-1; D is unclear. Trimming cost V 1 base and J 3 bases, with 7 bases left between them. The germline gives CDR1 SGHDT, CDR2 YYEEEE. CDR3 length equals 13 residues. The CDR3 DNA reads as TGTGCCAGCAGCTTGTCCGCTCACACTGAAGCTTTCTTT. Its protein is CASSLSAHTEAFF.

This clonotype was seen a few times. The gene calls are TRBV20-1 and TRBJ2-3; 11 positions match TRBD1. Per the germline V gene, CDR1 is DFQATT and CDR2 is SNEGSKA (reference sequence). Trimming removed 4 bases from V and 0 bases from J; junction bases left unmatched: 9. This CDR3 has 17 residues. The CDR3 protein is CSATDRGRIESTDTQYF. The CDR3 DNA reads as TGCAGTGCTACGGACAGGGGGCGCATCGAAAGCACAGATACGCAGTATTTT.

This sequence joins TRBV4-2 and TRBJ2-5, with D uncertain. The CDR3 has 14 amino acids. V gave up 0 bases and J gave up 3 bases, with 8 bases separating them. In germline, CDR1 is LGHNA, CDR2 YNFKEQ. CDR3 residues: CASSQERLKETQYF. CDR3 bases: TGTGCCAGCAGCCAAGAACGGCTAAAAGAGACCCAGTACTTC.

This clonotype was detected a few times. The chain uses TRBV21-1 and TRBJ1-5; the tabulated D call, TRBD1, remains unverified against the DNA. TRBV21-1 is designated a pseudogene. This CDR3 spans 16 amino acids. The CDR3 DNA reads as TGTGCCAGCAGCAAAGTACTGGAGACAGAGGGTCAGCCCCAGCATTTT. Its protein is CASSKVLETEGQPQHF.

This clonotype was seen a handful of times. The CDR3 spells CASRPLAALPAGELFF. In DNA, the CDR3 is TGTGCCAGCAGGCCACTAGCGGCCTTACCCGCCGGGGAGCTGTTTTTT. This chain links TRBV7-2 with TRBJ2-2; 8 bases match TRBD2. V shed 6 bases, J shed 6 bases, and the junction held 12 bases outside the gene matches. The CDR3 extends over 16 amino acids. Germline V gives CDR1 SGHTA, CDR2 FQGNSA. The complete variable domain, with remaining parts taken from reference TRBV7-2 and TRBJ2-2, reads GAGVSQSPSNKVTEKGKDVELRCDPISGHTALYWYRQSLGQGLEFLIYFQGNSAPDKSGLPSDRFSAERTGGSVSTLTIQRTQQEDSAVYLCASRPLAALPAGELFFGEGSRLTVL.

This chain connects TRBV20-1 to TRBJ2-1, with D unresolved. This CDR3 is built from 13 residues. Between the trimmed V and J ends, which lost 5 bases and 4 bases, there was a span of 12 bases. Germline CDR1 and CDR2: DFQATT and SNEGSKA (reference sequence). Here the CDR3 DNA reads TGCAGTGCTCCCCCGGCGGAATACAATGAGCAGTTCTTC. This codes for CSAPPAEYNEQFF.

The rearrangement links TRBV12-3 or TRBV12-4 to TRBJ1-5, with 9 bases fitting TRBD1. This CDR3 comprises 14 residues. V trimming: 6 bases; J trimming: 5 bases; junction bases outside the gene matches: 5. The CDR3 nucleotides read TGTGCCAGCAGCCCAAGGACAGGGGATCAGCCCCAGCATTTT. Translated: CASSPRTGDQPQHF.

This clonotype came up a few times. The chain employs TRBV6-1 and TRBJ1-5; 7 positions match TRBD1. The germline V gene encodes CDR1 MNHNS and CDR2 SASEGT. The length of the CDR3 is 13 residues. V was pared by 8 bases and J by 4 bases, with 5 bases of the junction left unmatched. The CDR3 sequence: CASVQGLNQPQHF. The CDR3 DNA follows: TGTGCCAGCGTACAGGGGCTGAATCAGCCCCAGCATTTT.

This chain connects TRBV27 to TRBJ1-5; TRBD1 matches at 8 bases. This CDR3 spans 15 amino acids. CDR1 and CDR2 (germline): MNHEY, SMNVEV (reference sequence). The trim removed 5 bases at V and 4 bases at J, leaving 7 bases unmatched. This chain's CDR3 is CASSQRTGSNQPQHF. CDR3 bases: TGTGCCAGCAGTCAAAGGACAGGGAGTAATCAGCCCCAGCATTTT.

This clonotype was counted only a few times. The chain employs TRBV6-1 and TRBJ2-7; tentative D call: TRBD2 (7 bases). CDR1 and CDR2 (germline): MNHNS, SASEGT. This CDR3 is 15 amino acids long. V was trimmed by 8 bases and J by 2 bases, leaving 19 bases between them. The CDR3 region has the DNA TGTGCCAGCTTTCCCGGGGGCGGGAGAACCTACGAGCAGTACTTC. This codes for CASFPGGGRTYEQYF.

This clonotype was detected only a few times. This sequence joins TRBV28 and TRBJ2-7; D is perhaps TRBD1 (6 bases). CDR3 length equals 14 residues. The germline V gene encodes CDR1 MDHEN and CDR2 SYDVKM. CDR3 DNA: TGTGCAATAACTCGAGGGGGTCTGTTCTACGAGCAGTACTTC. It is translated as CAITRGGLFYEQYF.

The V and J genes are TRBV3-1 and TRBJ2-2; D is unresolved. The V gene's germline CDR1 is LGHDT and CDR2 YNNKEL (reference sequence). V was pared by 5 bases and J by 0 bases, with 7 bases between. This CDR3 comprises 14 residues. CDR3 loop: CASSRSSNTGELFF. The CDR3, as DNA: TGTGCCAGCAGCAGGTCGTCGAACACCGGGGAGCTGTTTTTT.

This chain uses TRBV13 with TRBJ2-2; TRBD1 might be the D (6 bases). The length of the CDR3 is 16 residues. CDR1 is PRHDT and CDR2 is FYEKMQ in the germline V gene (reference sequence). V was pared by 6 bases and J by 4 bases, with 18 bases between. The CDR3 protein is CASSRPDSRGTGELFF. Here the CDR3 DNA reads TGTGCCAGCAGTCGCCCGGACAGTCGAGGCACCGGGGAGCTGTTTTTT. The full variable domain, in which reference TRBV13 and TRBJ2-2 provide the parts outside the CDR3, is AAGVIQSPRHLIKEKRETATLKCYPIPRHDTVYWYQQGPGQDPQFLISFYEKMQSDKGSIPDRFSAQQFSDYHSELNMSSLELGDSALYFCASSRPDSRGTGELFFGEGSRLTVL.

The rearrangement uses TRBV24-1 and TRBJ2-1, with 7 bases identical to TRBD2. CDR3 size: 18 residues. Germline V gives CDR1 KGHDR, CDR2 SFDVKD. J lost 0 bases, V lost 3 bases, and 10 bases had no gene match. CDR3 bases: TGTGCCACCAGTGATCAACCCTGGGGCGGGAGCTCCTACAATGAGCAGTTCTTC. It specifies CATSDQPWGGSSYNEQFF.

The chain has TRBV4-2 and TRBJ1-2, with D possibly TRBD1 on 6 matching bases. Trimming stripped 0 bases from V and 4 bases from J, with 15 bases between. CDR1 is LGHNA and CDR2 is YNFKEQ in the germline V gene. The CDR3 totals 16 residues. CDR3 DNA: TGTGCCAGCAGCCAAGATATTGCCAGGGGAGGCTATGGCTACACCTTC. This codes for CASSQDIARGGYGYTF.

This clonotype was seen repeatedly, ten times or more. This sequence joins TRBV12-3 or TRBV12-4 and TRBJ1-2; D may be TRBD1 (6 bases). V lost 5 bases to trimming and J lost 4 bases, with 17 bases between them. The CDR3 runs to 15 residues. The CDR3 is CASSNTPQGLYGYTF. CDR3 nucleotide sequence: TGTGCCAGCAGTAACACCCCACAGGGCCTCTATGGCTACACCTTC.

This clonotype was counted between two and nine times. The gene calls are TRBV5-1 and TRBJ2-5; the D gene is possibly TRBD1 (5 bases). The V end lost 0 bases, the J end lost 5 bases, and 11 bases lay between the germline ends. Germline V gene lookup returns CDR1 SGHRS and CDR2 YFSETQ. The CDR3 spans 14 residues. The CDR3 DNA reads TGCGCCAGCAGCTTGGGAGGCAAGGGGGAGACCCAGTACTTC. Protein sequence: CASSLGGKGETQYF.

CDR3 sequence reads: CASSWTSGQTKWETQYF. In DNA, the CDR3 is TGCGCCAGCAGCTGGACGTCAGGACAGACGAAGTGGGAGACCCAGTACTTC. The rearrangement uses TRBV5-1 and TRBJ2-5; possibly TRBD1 for D (6 bases). Germline lookup yields CDR1 SGHRS and CDR2 YFSETQ. The V gene lost 3 bases and the J gene lost 5 bases, with 23 bases spanning the gap. This CDR3 spans 17 amino acids.

V and J are TRBV4-2 and TRBJ2-3, with D possibly being TRBD1 or TRBD2 (5 bases each). V lost 0 bases and J lost 2, with 12 bases in between. From germline, CDR1 is LGHNA and CDR2 YNFKEQ. CDR3 size: 16 residues. DNA of the CDR3: TGTGCCAGCAGCCAAGATCCGGGACCAATCACAGATACGCAGTATTTT. It translates to CASSQDPGPITDTQYF.

This clonotype was detected ten times or more. The junction departs from the called germline gene at one end, perhaps through a read error. The CDR3 DNA reads as TGTGCCAGCAGTTTGGGTGGATTTACTGAAGCTTTCTTT. Protein: CASSLGGFTEAFF. The chain recombines TRBV5-5 with TRBJ1-1, with unresolved D. The CDR3 has 13 residues. Germline V gives CDR1 SGHKS, CDR2 YYEKEE (reference sequence).

This clonotype was found a few times. The chain is built from TRBV7-6 and TRBJ2-7; TRBD1 aligns across 9 bases. V was clipped by 5 bases and J by 6 bases; unmatched bases: 14. Germline loops: CDR1 SGHVS, CDR2 FNYEAQ. The CDR3 runs 16 residues. The CDR3 DNA reads TGTGCCAGCAGCCAGAACAGGGGGCCCACCGAACGCGAGCAGTACTTC. Residues: CASSQNRGPTEREQYF.

With regard to this clonotype: Compared with germline, one end of the junction differs, possibly owing to a read error. The chain combines TRBV10-2 with TRBJ2-1, with 7 nucleotides matching TRBD2. The CDR3 sequence is 16 residues long. Germline CDR1 reads WSHSY; CDR2 reads SAAADI. The CDR3 sequence: CASSEWAGVLYNGQFF. For the CDR3, the DNA is TGCGCCAGCAGTGAGTGGGCGGGAGTCCTCTACAATGGGCAGTTCTTC.